Given below is one T cell receptor beta chain in context. Method: immunoSEQ multiplex PCR; TCRdb's copy keeps in-frame clones and lacks some. The sample records about 210,000 clones, approximately 84% being singletons. The sample originates from a study of blood T cell repertoires in COVID-19. The overall study: The United States, Italy and Spain were the sources of the acute and convalescent COVID-19 samples. In each case, the material was cDNA or gDNA derived from T cells, B-cell-depleted T cells, or PBMCs.

Material: peripheral blood. The sequence came from a woman aged 50 to 60 with active or convalescent COVID-19.

The CDR3 loop reads CASSTPGQSEAFF. The CDR3 DNA follows: TGTGCCAGCAGCACTCCTGGACAGTCGGAGGCTTTCTTT. The chain joins TRBV28 to TRBJ1-1, with D possibly matching TRBD1 (6 bases). Looked up from germline, CDR1 is MDHEN and CDR2 is SYDVKM. The CDR3 sequence is 13 residues long. Trimming cost V 6 bases and J 11 bases, with 19 bases left between them.